The clone carrying this TCR beta chain occurred many times. What it binds is unknown. From approximately 430 ng of RNA, a library with molecular barcoded alpha/delta and beta/gamma adaptors was made. MiXCR, run by TCRdb on the reads, gives a single entry per CDR3 protein. The sample shows some 120,000 distinct CDR3 sequences, 13% of them seen only once. Bone marrow was sampled from every patient at the time of active disease. These data are taken from a study of read filtering for tumor transcriptome and immune sequencing. On the study more broadly: Whole-transcriptome libraries were prepared after DNase treatment. Study results and limitations: Single-read clonotypes: 80% to 90% of IR-seq clonotypes (around 3.5% of reads), 60% to 75% of RNA-seq clonotypes (around 48% of reads).

Germline V gives CDR1 MDHEN, CDR2 SYDVKM. With V trimmed by 7 bases and J by 2 bases, 9 bases remained unmatched. CDR3 size: 15 residues. This chain uses TRBV28 with TRBJ2-7; 9 bases map to TRBD2. This TCR was recovered from a donor aged 40 or over with multiple myeloma. The sample consisted of a population of CD138-negative cells sorted from bone marrow. CDR3 nucleotide sequence: TGTGCCAGCATGAATAGCGGGAGAATAACCTACGAGCAGTACTTC. It translates to CASMNSGRITYEQYF.